This note documents a single T cell receptor beta chain sequence. This sample was taken from a study of preoperative IRX-2 immunotherapy in early breast cancer. Assay used: immunoSEQ multiplex PCR; TCRdb lists only in-frame clones, some missing. The sample includes approximately 26,000 clones, roughly 74% seen only once; the top ten take approximately 2.2%. Treatment reported: preoperative locoregional IRX-2 cytokine immunotherapy. Samples came from a phase Ib trial of preoperative locoregional IRX-2 cytokine immunotherapy. The germline CDR1 and CDR2 sequences are WSHSY and SAAADI. The trim removed 2 bases at V and 1 base at J, leaving 10 bases unmatched. This CDR3 region has 17 residues.

V gene TRBV10-2 combines with J gene TRBJ1-2; 7 bases map to TRBD1. Sequenced here: lymph node tissue, sampled before IRX-2 immunotherapy. The source is a human donor with breast cancer. In nucleotides, the CDR3 is TGCGCCAGCAGTGAGACGACAGGGTGGGTGGGTAACTATGGCTACACCTTC. It codes for CASSETTGWVGNYGYTF.